These T cell receptor beta chains were read from a single sample in a study of OX40 agonist ivuxolimab in advanced cancers. Some clones are missing from TCRdb's copy, which holds only in-frame ones; the method was immunoSEQ multiplex PCR. This sample has 80,000 or so clones; just over 90% occur once, and the top ten carry roughly an eighth. The input for sequencing was CD4+ or CD8+ T cells sorted from blood, taken in a trial of the OX40 agonist ivuxolimab. All receptors come from an adult with an advanced solid tumor such as melanoma, head and neck, liver or kidney cancer. CDR3s include the opening cysteine and the closing phenylalanine or tryptophan. Size is omitted from some rows. Given values are once, few, many or a class for expanded clones.

len,abundance,v_gene,j_gene,CDR3aa
18,few,TRBV6-1,TRBJ2-7,CASSGGLAGGTAYYEQYF
13,-,TRBV27,TRBJ1-5,CASSPKQGGTQHF
14,-,TRBV7-2,TRBJ1-6,CASSTRTANSPLHF
17,-,TRBV11-2,TRBJ1-3,CASSFPLQGDSGNTIYF
14,-,TRBV5-1,TRBJ1-1,CASNYRGRETEAFF
14,-,TRBV9,TRBJ2-7,CASSVGDNYYEQYF
14,-,TRBV6-5,TRBJ1-1,CASSRQGLNTEAFF
13,few,TRBV28,TRBJ1-1,CASSLLMNTEAFF
15,once,TRBV7-2,TRBJ2-2,CASSPRAGATGELFF
17,-,TRBV2,TRBJ2-1,CASSPNLGVGQGNEQFF
15,-,TRBV7-7,TRBJ2-3,CASSSGTGVADTQYF
15,few,TRBV11-2,TRBJ1-2,CASSPYQDSSYGYTF
15,-,TRBV7-2,TRBJ1-5,CASSLSRGTNQPQHF
12,-,TRBV6-5,TRBJ1-4,CASSSPPEKLFF
17,-,TRBV7-8,TRBJ1-1,CASSPKPSRELNTEAFF
16,-,TRBV4-3,TRBJ2-5,CASSRVETSFGETQYF
14,-,TRBV2,TRBJ2-1,CASSGQVPYNEQFF
14,-,TRBV10-3,TRBJ1-2,CAIRDPGLPLGYTF
13,-,TRBV5-1,TRBJ2-7,CASSLGRSYEQYF
14,once,TRBV4-2,TRBJ2-7,CASSQDLGSYEQYF
18,once,TRBV29-1,TRBJ2-3,CSVEGLKTGTGSTDTQYF
13,-,TRBV19,TRBJ1-6,CASRTPQNSPLHF
15,once,TRBV4-1,TRBJ2-7,CASSPSAGLFYEQYF
11,-,TRBV6-5,TRBJ2-1,CASSYGREQFF
13,-,TRBV5-1,TRBJ2-7,CASSFSPGYEQYF
13,once,TRBV9,TRBJ1-2,CASSPSEGYGYTF
14,-,TRBV4-1,TRBJ2-7,CASSQIRGEYEQYF
15,-,TRBV7-9,TRBJ2-5,CASSPAFRHQETQYF
15,-,TRBV6-5,TRBJ1-2,CASPSLIDRAYGYTF
14,-,TRBV6-4,TRBJ1-5,CASSDSFRGQPQHF
16,-,TRBV7-8,TRBJ1-5,CASSLLDRYSNQPQHF
13,-,TRBV7-9,TRBJ1-1,CASSSQGVPEAFF
13,-,TRBV6-5,TRBJ1-3,CASRADPGNTIYF
13,-,TRBV27,TRBJ1-1,CASSLVMNTEAFF
16,-,TRBV25-1,TRBJ1-1,CASSASGVGLGTEAFF
13,-,TRBV4-1,TRBJ2-7,CASSQDKYDEQYF
15,once,TRBV7-6,TRBJ1-1,CASSPRGGTNTEAFF
17,-,TRBV13,TRBJ2-3,CASSFVTGTGDTDTQYF
15,-,TRBV7-8,TRBJ2-5,CASSLGTSGGETQYF
14,-,TRBV28,TRBJ2-1,CASSGTSGYNEQFF